This paragraph reports one TCR beta chain. Its antigen is not known. These data belong to a study of shared clonotypes between healthy human individuals. General study points: Tissue TCR repertoires likely differ from these blood-only repertoires.

The length of the CDR3 is 16 residues. Germline V gene lookup returns CDR1 SGHRS and CDR2 YFSETQ. Trimming took 4 bases from V and 7 from J; bases not matched to a gene: 14. Unsorted PBMC contributed 300 ng DNA, 25,000 to 35,000 T cell genomes, to each replicate PCR. As processed by the authors: ImmunoSEQ yielded junction-only sequences lacking quality scores, so filtering differed. Profiled with immunoSEQ multiplex PCR; TCRdb holds only in-frame clones, not every one. V, J and clone size are taken as reported in that table, and D and trimming were inferred from the DNA itself. The sample carries approximately 460,000 clones, 60% to 80% recorded once.

What was sequenced was PBMCs. The receptor comes from a woman in her thirties or forties in good health. Some clones in this sample may be carry-over from other donors' samples. The chain combines TRBV5-1 with TRBJ1-5, with 7 positions matching TRBD1. In DNA, the CDR3 is TGCGCCAGCAGCCCTACACCGTCGACAGGGTCACAGCCCCAGCATTTT. This encodes CASSPTPSTGSQPQHF. Full variable domain (rest looked up from reference TRBV5-1 and TRBJ1-5): KAGVTQTPRYLIKTRGQQVTLSCSPISGHRSVSWYQQTPGQGLQFLFEYFSETQRNKGNFPGRFSGRQFSNSRSEMNVSTLELGDSALYLCASSPTPSTGSQPQHFGDGTRLSIL.